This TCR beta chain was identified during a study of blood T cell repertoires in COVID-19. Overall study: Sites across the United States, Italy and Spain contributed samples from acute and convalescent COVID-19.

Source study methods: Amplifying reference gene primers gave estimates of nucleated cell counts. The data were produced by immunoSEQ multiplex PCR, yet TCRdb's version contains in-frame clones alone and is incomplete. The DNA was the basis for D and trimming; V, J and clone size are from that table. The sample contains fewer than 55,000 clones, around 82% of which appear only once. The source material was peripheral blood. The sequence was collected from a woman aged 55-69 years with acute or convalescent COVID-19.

CDR3 region: CASSEFVAGNYGYTF. The CDR3 region has the DNA TGTGCCAGCAGTGAATTTGTGGCAGGGAACTATGGCTACACCTTC. The rearrangement joins TRBV6-1 to TRBJ1-2, with D perhaps TRBD1 (5 bases). CDR1 is MNHNS and CDR2 is SASEGT in the germline V gene. Trimming took off 2 bases at V and 2 bases at J, with 12 bases between the two ends. The CDR3 has 15 residues.